The subject of this entry is one TCR beta chain. The antigen is not known. These data come from a study of cytomegalovirus exposure and HLA in healthy donors. Overall study results and limits: Researchers catalogued about 150 TCR beta chains as cytomegalovirus-associated.

Primers included in the PCR were 60 Vbeta and 13 Jbeta primers. Assay used: immunoSEQ multiplex PCR; TCRdb lists only in-frame clones, some missing. The sample has over 150,000 clones, more than 65% seen once. The sequence was obtained from a woman aged 50 to 65 in good health and CMV-seronegative. The sequencing sample was made of PBMCs.

DNA of the CDR3: TGTGCCAGCAGCCAAGATGTGGCCAGGGACACCGGGGAGCTGTTTTTT. This translates into CASSQDVARDTGELFF. The V call is TRBV4-2, the J call TRBJ2-2, with a weak D call TRBD1 (5 bases). This CDR3 comprises 16 residues. V was clipped by 0 bases and J by 3 bases, with 11 bases between them. CDR1 is LGHNA, CDR2 YNFKEQ, per germline.